The 22 T cell receptor beta chains reported below all come from one sample, sequenced in a study of blood T cell repertoires in COVID-19. Only in-frame clones appear in the TCRdb table, and some are missing; sequencing was by immunoSEQ multiplex PCR. The data hold under 150,000 clones, with around nine tenths observed a single time. Sequenced sample: peripheral blood. The receptors come from a man aged 50 to 60 with active COVID-19.

This CDR3 is CASSLPGEETQYF. The CDR3 region has the DNA TGTGCCAGCAGCTTACCGGGGGAAGAGACCCAGTACTTC. The rearrangement joins TRBV11-3 to TRBJ2-5; the D gene is possibly TRBD2 (6 bases). Germline V lookup: CDR1 SGHNT, CDR2 YENEEA. The V end was cut by 2 bases, the J end by 3 bases, with 7 bases between. CDR3 length: 13 amino acids.

The chain joins TRBV7-2 to TRBJ2-7; 8 nucleotides match TRBD1. The CDR3 contains 16 residues. Germline V gene data show CDR1 as SGHTA and CDR2 as FQGNSA. V dropped 2 bases and J dropped 5; count of bases not matched to a gene: 11. CDR3 nucleotides: TGTGCCAGCAGCTTACTCCCAAGGACAGGGAATAACGAGCAGTACTTC. As protein: CASSLLPRTGNNEQYF.

On this clone: The same CDR3 also results from other DNA sequences found in this sample. This chain links TRBV15 with TRBJ1-2; D unclear. CDR3 length: 14 residues. The germline gives CDR1 LNHNV, CDR2 YYDKDF (reference sequence). Trimming removed 5 bases from V and 2 bases from J, with 12 bases in between. In DNA form, the CDR3 reads TGTGCCACCAGCCCCCGGTCCGGGAACTATGGCTACACCTTC. Translating gives CATSPRSGNYGYTF.

This chain joins TRBV3-1 (or the pseudogene TRBV3-2) and TRBJ2-2; D unclear. Trimming took off 1 base at V and 5 bases at J, with 8 bases between the two ends. Germline V gene data show CDR1 as LGHDT and CDR2 as YNNKEL (reference sequence). The CDR3 extends over 14 amino acids. DNA for the CDR3: TGTGCCAGCAGCCAAGGCCCTAATACCGGGGAGCTGTTTTTT. Translating gives CASSQGPNTGELFF.

This chain joins TRBV6-5 and TRBJ1-5, with D unresolved. The CDR3 covers 14 residues. V lost 6 bases and J 7 bases, leaving 16 bases between the germline ends. CDR1 and CDR2 (germline): MNHEY, SVGAGI. The chain's CDR3 is CASSLVRSGQPQHF. The CDR3 nucleotides are TGTGCCAGCAGCCTTGTCCGCTCCGGGCAGCCCCAGCATTTT.

This chain connects TRBV4-2 to TRBJ2-3; 8 bases match TRBD2. Germline CDR1 is LGHNA and CDR2 is YNFKEQ. CDR3 length equals 19 residues. V shed 0 bases and J 2 bases; nucleotides not matched to a gene: 13. CDR3 sequence (DNA): TGTGCCAGCAGCCAAGATATCATGCCCGGGGGGGCCCCCACAGATACGCAGTATTTT. Translating it yields CASSQDIMPGGAPTDTQYF.

This chain connects TRBV18 to TRBJ1-5; a weak D match, TRBD1 (5 bases). V lost 3 bases, J lost 5 bases, and 14 bases lay in between. The germline CDR1 and CDR2 sequences are KGHSH and LQKENI. The CDR3 length is 15 residues. CDR3 loop: CASSPQGRRDQPQHF. DNA for the CDR3: TGTGCCAGCTCACCCCAGGGTCGTAGGGATCAGCCCCAGCATTTT.

This chain connects TRBV11-1 to TRBJ1-1; D uncertain. Germline V gene lookup returns CDR1 SGHAT and CDR2 FQDESV (reference sequence). With 4 bases removed from V and 6 bases from J, the gap between germline ends came to 12 bases. The CDR3 sequence is 13 residues long. The CDR3 coding sequence is TGTGCCAGCAGCTACCCCCCCCGCGCTGAAGCTTTCTTT. This gives the protein CASSYPPRAEAFF.

The chain uses TRBV9 and TRBJ2-1, with 7 nucleotides matching TRBD2. Germline CDR1 is SGDLS and CDR2 is YYNGEE. V was clipped by 3 bases and J by 5 bases; unmatched bases: 8. The CDR3 is 15 amino acids. The CDR3 DNA sequence: TGTGCCAGCAGCGCTACCGGGACTATAGACAATGAGCAGTTCTTC. Its translation: CASSATGTIDNEQFF.

J is TRBJ1-6 and V is TRBV20-1; D remains unclear. CDR1 is DFQATT and CDR2 is SNEGSKA in the germline V gene (reference sequence). The CDR3 length is 15 residues. Deletions cut 3 bases from V and 6 bases from J, with 15 bases between. In nucleotides, the CDR3 is TGCAGTGCTAGTGTTAGACCAAGGAGTAATTCACCCCTCCACTTT. As protein: CSASVRPRSNSPLHF.

The chain is built from TRBV10-1 and TRBJ2-3; 8 bases map to TRBD1. J was trimmed by 5 bases and V by 0 bases; bases with no gene match: 10. This CDR3 is 17 amino acids long. The germline V gene encodes CDR1 WNHNN and CDR2 SYGVQD (reference sequence). In DNA form, the CDR3 reads TGCGCCAGCAGTGAGTCTCAAGGGGGGACAGGCGAAGATACGCAGTATTTT. Its protein product is CASSESQGGTGEDTQYF.

For the CDR3, the DNA is TGTGCCACCAGCAGAGAAAACAGGGCTCATGGCTACACCTTC. As protein: CATSRENRAHGYTF. The chain combines TRBV15 with TRBJ1-2; the D gene is possibly TRBD1 (6 bases). The germline V gene has CDR1 LNHNV and CDR2 YYDKDF (reference sequence). This CDR3 has 14 residues. V lost 0 bases and J 6 bases, leaving 11 bases between the germline ends.

The chain is built from TRBV19 and TRBJ2-1; 7 positions agree with TRBD1. With V trimmed by 3 bases and J by 2 bases, 7 bases remained unmatched. The germline gives CDR1 LNHDA, CDR2 SQIVND (reference sequence). The CDR3 runs 16 residues. The CDR3 sequence is CASSILTGTAYNEQFF. In nucleotides, the CDR3 is TGTGCCAGTAGTATTTTGACCGGGACAGCCTACAATGAGCAGTTCTTC.

The J gene is TRBJ2-5, the V gene TRBV20-1; D call uncertain. Between the trimmed V and J ends, which lost 0 bases and 7 bases, there was a span of 6 bases. CDR3 size: 11 residues. Germline values: CDR1 DFQATT, CDR2 SNEGSKA (reference sequence). CDR3 residues: CSARDDRTQYF. DNA of the CDR3: TGCAGTGCTAGAGATGATAGGACCCAGTACTTC.

The chain links TRBV6-6 to TRBJ1-1; 9 bases align to TRBD1. After removal of 0 bases from V and 4 bases from J, the junction contained 0 bases not matched to a gene. Germline-derived CDR1 and CDR2 are MNHNY and SVGAGI (reference sequence). The CDR3 loop spans 14 amino acids. The CDR3 region has the DNA TGTGCCAGCAGTTACTCGACAGGGGGCACTGAAGCTTTCTTT. Translated: CASSYSTGGTEAFF.

The J gene is TRBJ2-1, the V gene TRBV2; 7 positions match TRBD1. CDR1 SNHLY and CDR2 FYNNEI come from the germline V gene. Trimming cost V 6 bases and J 9 bases; bases outside gene matches: 11. The CDR3 runs to 14 residues. The CDR3 DNA reads as TGTGCCAGCAGGTTTACACCCAGGGGGACTGAGCAGTTCTTC. Translated: CASRFTPRGTEQFF.

V and J are TRBV27 and TRBJ2-3; tentatively, D is TRBD2 (8 bases). Germline CDR1 reads MNHEY; CDR2 reads SMNVEV (reference sequence). CDR3 length: 16 amino acids. V was shortened by 2 bases and J by 2 bases, with 14 bases between the two germline ends. The CDR3 loop is CASSLTGGGLTDTQYF. In DNA form, the CDR3 reads TGTGCCAGCAGTTTAACGGGAGGGGGCCTCACAGATACGCAGTATTTT.

J is TRBJ2-7 and V is TRBV11-3; possible D gene TRBD2, 5 bases. The germline CDR1 and CDR2 sequences are SGHNT and YENEEA. The V end lost 3 bases, the J end lost 5 bases, and 17 bases lay between the germline ends. The CDR3 sequence is 15 residues long. The CDR3 is CASSLSGASYDEQYV. In DNA, the CDR3 is TGTGCCAGCAGCTTGAGCGGCGCTTCCTACGACGAGCAGTACGTC.

V is TRBV15 and J is TRBJ2-3, with 13 bases that match TRBD2. The germline CDR1 and CDR2 sequences are LNHNV and YYDKDF (reference sequence). The CDR3 contains 17 residues. The V gene end was trimmed by 1 base and the J gene end by 1 base; junction bases not matched to a gene: 2. The CDR3: CATSRVGTSGGTDTQYF. In DNA form, the CDR3 reads TGTGCCACCAGCAGAGTCGGGACTAGCGGGGGCACAGATACGCAGTATTTT.

In nucleotides, the CDR3 is TGTGCCACCTCCGGGACAGACCTTTACGAGCAGTACTTC. Translated: CATSGTDLYEQYF. The chain recombines TRBV5-8 with TRBJ2-7; 7 bases agree with TRBD1. This CDR3 is built from 13 residues. The ends lost 9 bases at V and 4 bases at J; junction bases unmatched: 10. Germline CDR1 and CDR2: SGHTS and YDEGEE.

In nucleotides, the CDR3 is TGTGCCAGCAGTTATTCAGGGATGACAAATCAGCCCCAGCATTTT. Translating gives CASSYSGMTNQPQHF. V is TRBV6-5 and J is TRBJ1-5; possible D gene TRBD1, 5 bases. With 3 bases removed from V and 4 bases from J, the gap between germline ends came to 13 bases. Germline loops: CDR1 MNHEY, CDR2 SVGAGI. CDR3 length: 15 amino acids.

The genes are TRBV11-2 and TRBJ2-7, with 12 bases fitting TRBD1. V shed 4 bases and J 3 bases; nucleotides not matched to a gene: 4. Germline CDR1 and CDR2: SGHAT and FQNNGV. This CDR3 spans 15 amino acids. The CDR3 spells CASSSGQGAFYEQYF. The CDR3 nucleotides are TGTGCCAGCAGCTCGGGACAGGGGGCTTTCTACGAGCAGTACTTC.